This TCR beta chain originates from a study of cytomegalovirus exposure and HLA in healthy donors. Study-level findings and limits: Reports indicate that TCR beta sequences accurately predicted the HLA-A and HLA-B alleles of most subjects. A likely sequencing artifact accounted for one observed cluster of highly shared sequence variants. The classifier, whose performance was assessed in both the original and validation cohorts, reportedly diagnosed cytomegalovirus status with high specificity and sensitivity.

Details on this clone: The antigen remains unidentified.

The PCR employed 60 Vbeta primers together with 13 Jbeta primers. Produced via immunoSEQ multiplex PCR; TCRdb's table is partial and in-frame only. The sample holds 170,000 or so clones, roughly four fifths seen once. The source is a woman aged 50 to 65 in good health and CMV-seronegative. Material: PBMCs.

In nucleotides, the CDR3 is TGTGCCAGCAGCCGGGCTTCGGGACTAGCGGGAGGATTGACAGATACGCAGTATTTT. Translating gives CASSRASGLAGGLTDTQYF. This chain joins TRBV9 and TRBJ2-3; TRBD2 agrees at 15 bases. The CDR3 is 19 residues long. Germline loops: CDR1 SGDLS, CDR2 YYNGEE. The J segment lost 3 bases and the V segment lost 4 bases, leaving 12 bases of the junction unmatched.